This T cell receptor (beta chain) was identified during a study of cytomegalovirus exposure and HLA in healthy donors. General study results and limits: Most TCR sequences were seen very rarely across donors, but some public TCRs occurred in many. HLA restriction was apparent for most CMV-associated TCR beta chains in a later analysis.

Healthy people donating bone marrow made up the donors. As for this clone: The antigen remains unidentified.

Researchers ran the PCR with 60 Vbeta and 13 Jbeta primers. Some clones are missing from TCRdb's copy, which holds only in-frame ones; the method was immunoSEQ multiplex PCR. The sample gives fewer than 300,000 clones, roughly 88% of which show up once; 4% is in the top ten. Sequenced sample: PBMCs. This TCR came from a middle-aged man in good health and CMV-seropositive.

The chain's CDR3 is CASSVTTGTAYEQYF. The DNA of the CDR3 is TGTGCCAGCAGTGTTACGACAGGGACCGCCTACGAGCAGTACTTC. This rearrangement joins TRBV2 to TRBJ2-7; 7 positions agree with TRBD1. Unmatched junction bases numbered 8, after V lost 4 bases and J lost 2 bases. The CDR3 is made up of 15 amino acids. Germline lookup yields CDR1 SNHLY and CDR2 FYNNEI.